The 17 T cell receptor beta chains below come from one sample, sequenced in a study of cytomegalovirus exposure and HLA in healthy donors. Use of 60 Vbeta and 13 Jbeta primers characterized the PCR. Produced via immunoSEQ multiplex PCR; TCRdb's table is partial and in-frame only. The data show around 130,000 clones, around 83% seen once. What was sequenced was PBMCs. Receptor source: a woman in her twenties or thirties in good health and CMV-seropositive.

V usage is TRBV5-1 and J usage is TRBJ2-7; 12 nucleotides line up with TRBD2. CDR1 is SGHRS, CDR2 YFSETQ, per germline. CDR3 length: 15 amino acids. V lost 5 bases, J lost 2 bases, and 5 bases stayed unmatched. The chain's CDR3 is CASRATSGSTYEQYF. Written as DNA, the CDR3 is TGCGCCAGCAGGGCGACTAGCGGGAGTACCTACGAGCAGTACTTC.

This clone showed up just once. The rearrangement links TRBV27 to TRBJ1-2; maybe TRBD1 (6 bases). V lost 7 bases, J lost 4 bases, and 16 bases lay in between. Germline V lookup: CDR1 MNHEY, CDR2 SMNVEV (reference sequence). The CDR3 consists of 14 residues. The CDR3 is CASTSATGLYGYTF. The CDR3 DNA sequence: TGTGCCAGCACCTCTGCTACAGGGCTCTATGGCTACACCTTC.

The V and J genes are TRBV6-5 and TRBJ2-1, with 8 bases matching TRBD1. The V gene's germline CDR1 is MNHEY and CDR2 SVGAGI. V gave up 6 bases and J gave up 5 bases; unmatched junction bases: 9. This CDR3 contains 15 residues. In DNA form, the CDR3 reads TGTGCCAGCAGCCAACAGGGGGTGGCGAACAATGAGCAGTTCTTC. This sequence encodes CASSQQGVANNEQFF.

The J gene is TRBJ2-7, the V gene TRBV4-1; TRBD2 aligns across 11 bases. CDR3 length: 18 amino acids. Germline trimming cut 0 bases from V and 5 bases from J; bases unmatched to any gene: 12. Germline assignment: CDR1 MGHRA and CDR2 YSYEKL. CDR3 amino acids: CASSQDTSGGLGLHEQYF. Written as DNA, the CDR3 is TGCGCCAGCAGCCAAGATACTAGCGGGGGCCTCGGACTCCACGAGCAGTACTTC.

A single count supports this clone. The genes are TRBV7-3 and TRBJ2-1; D perhaps matches TRBD2 (5 bases). CDR1 and CDR2 (germline): SGHTA, FQGTGA. CDR3 size: 17 residues. V was clipped by 5 bases and J by 0 bases, with 17 bases between them. The CDR3 protein is CASSLSPAGSSYNEQFF. CDR3 DNA sequence: TGTGCCAGCAGCCTCTCCCCGGCTGGGAGCTCCTACAATGAGCAGTTCTTC. Full variable domain (outside the CDR3, taken from reference TRBV7-3 and TRBJ2-1): GAGVSQTPSNKVTEKGKYVELRCDPISGHTALYWYRQSLGQGPEFLIYFQGTGAADDSGLPNDRFFAVRPEGSVSTLKIQRTERGDSAVYLCASSLSPAGSSYNEQFFGPGTRLTVL.

The J gene is TRBJ1-1, the V gene TRBV28, with D possibly matching TRBD1 (5 bases). This CDR3 comprises 12 residues. Germline V CDR1 and CDR2: MDHEN, SYDVKM. V was shortened by 4 bases and J by 9 bases, with 12 bases between the two germline ends. CDR3 residues: CASSWRQIQAFF. The CDR3 nucleotides read TGTGCCAGCAGTTGGCGACAGATCCAAGCTTTCTTT.

This clone appeared a few times. This sequence joins TRBV13 and TRBJ2-2, with D maybe TRBD2 (5 bases). V dropped 5 bases and J dropped 5 bases, with 12 bases sitting between them. CDR3 length equals 14 residues. Germline V CDR1 and CDR2: PRHDT, FYEKMQ (reference sequence). The CDR3 region is CASSAAGRTGELFF. CDR3 sequence (DNA): TGTGCCAGCAGCGCGGCGGGCCGGACCGGGGAGCTGTTTTTT.

The chain is built from TRBV30 and TRBJ2-7; possibly TRBD1 for D (5 bases). There are 14 residues in the CDR3. Trimming cost V 1 base and J 1 base, with 11 bases left between them. In germline, CDR1 is GTSNPN, CDR2 SVGIG (reference sequence). This chain's CDR3 is CAWSGGGTSYEQYF. The DNA of the CDR3 is TGTGCCTGGAGTGGGGGCGGAACTTCCTACGAGCAGTACTTC.

The V gene is TRBV29-1, the J gene TRBJ1-2; D is perhaps TRBD1 (5 bases). Looked up from germline, CDR1 is SQVTM and CDR2 is ANQGSEA. CDR3 length: 15 residues. With 7 bases removed from V and 0 bases from J, the gap between germline ends came to 18 bases. The chain's CDR3 is CSAPIPQTANYGYTF. The CDR3 coding sequence is TGCAGCGCCCCCATTCCCCAGACAGCTAACTATGGCTACACCTTC.

V usage is TRBV18 and J usage is TRBJ2-7; no firm D call. The germline V gene has CDR1 KGHSH and CDR2 LQKENI. V gave up 2 bases and J gave up 5 bases, with 7 bases separating them. There are 12 residues in the CDR3. CDR3 loop: CASSPGLDEQYF. The CDR3 DNA is TGTGCCAGCTCACCAGGGCTCGACGAGCAGTACTTC.

The chain employs TRBV5-1 and TRBJ2-1; possibly TRBD1 for D (5 bases). V lost 3 bases and J lost 8, with 18 bases in between. The CDR3 contains 15 residues. Germline-derived CDR1 and CDR2 are SGHRS and YFSETQ. CDR3 sequence: CASSWDRRVGDEQFF. DNA of the CDR3: TGCGCCAGCAGCTGGGATCGCAGGGTGGGTGATGAGCAGTTCTTC.

The CDR3 bases are TGCGCCAGCAGCTGGGACAGGAACACTGAAGCTTTCTTT. Its protein product is CASSWDRNTEAFF. The genes are TRBV5-1 and TRBJ1-1, with 7 bases identical to TRBD1. Germline assignment: CDR1 SGHRS and CDR2 YFSETQ. The V segment lost 3 bases and the J segment 1 base; nucleotides outside the gene matches: 0. The CDR3 extends over 13 amino acids.

The chain recombines TRBV28 with TRBJ1-1, with 7 bases fitting TRBD1. The CDR3 runs 13 residues. CDR1 MDHEN and CDR2 SYDVKM come from the germline V gene. V lost 5 bases and J lost 10; bases outside the gene matches: 10. CDR3 DNA sequence: TGTGCCAGCAGTCCTACAGGGGTGGTAGGAGCTTTCTTT. It is translated as CASSPTGVVGAFF. Full variable domain (rest looked up from reference TRBV28 and TRBJ1-1): DVKVTQSSRYLVKRTGEKVFLECVQDMDHENMFWYRQDPGLGLRLIYFSYDVKMKEKGDIPEGYSVSREKKERFSLILESASTNQTSMYLCASSPTGVVGAFFGQGTRLTVV.

The CDR3 region has the DNA TGTGCCAGCAGCCCCGGACAGGGGGACGCCTACGAGCAGTACTTC. This codes for CASSPGQGDAYEQYF. The chain joins TRBV4-2 to TRBJ2-7; 10 positions match TRBD1. This CDR3 is 15 amino acids long. The germline CDR1 and CDR2 sequences are LGHNA and YNFKEQ. V trimming: 4 bases; J trimming: 2 bases; junction bases outside the gene matches: 5.

This rearrangement joins TRBV28 to TRBJ1-5; a weak D match, TRBD1 (5 bases). The germline CDR1 and CDR2 sequences are MDHEN and SYDVKM. The CDR3 is 13 residues long. V was clipped by 8 bases and J by 4 bases, with 12 bases between them. The CDR3 nucleotides are TGTGCCAGCTGTAGCAGGGTTAATCAGCCCCAGCATTTT. It translates to CASCSRVNQPQHF.

This clone was found once. The CDR3 region is CATSSVKRTGRHTSTDTQYF. The CDR3 region has the DNA TGTGCCACCAGCAGCGTAAAGAGGACGGGAAGACACACTAGCACAGATACGCAGTATTTT. The chain has TRBV15 and TRBJ2-3, with TRBD2 as a possible D gene (5 bases). Germline loops: CDR1 LNHNV, CDR2 YYDKDF (reference sequence). The CDR3 is 20 amino acids. Trimming left V 3 bases short and J 0 bases short, with 25 bases between.

The chain joins TRBV2 to TRBJ2-2; 7 bases match TRBD2. The CDR3 has 16 amino acids. Trimming took 7 bases from V and 3 from J; bases not matched to a gene: 11. Germline CDR1 SNHLY, CDR2 FYNNEI. The CDR3 is CASTQEWGGHTGELFF. DNA of the CDR3: TGTGCCAGCACTCAAGAATGGGGGGGACACACCGGGGAGCTGTTTTTT.